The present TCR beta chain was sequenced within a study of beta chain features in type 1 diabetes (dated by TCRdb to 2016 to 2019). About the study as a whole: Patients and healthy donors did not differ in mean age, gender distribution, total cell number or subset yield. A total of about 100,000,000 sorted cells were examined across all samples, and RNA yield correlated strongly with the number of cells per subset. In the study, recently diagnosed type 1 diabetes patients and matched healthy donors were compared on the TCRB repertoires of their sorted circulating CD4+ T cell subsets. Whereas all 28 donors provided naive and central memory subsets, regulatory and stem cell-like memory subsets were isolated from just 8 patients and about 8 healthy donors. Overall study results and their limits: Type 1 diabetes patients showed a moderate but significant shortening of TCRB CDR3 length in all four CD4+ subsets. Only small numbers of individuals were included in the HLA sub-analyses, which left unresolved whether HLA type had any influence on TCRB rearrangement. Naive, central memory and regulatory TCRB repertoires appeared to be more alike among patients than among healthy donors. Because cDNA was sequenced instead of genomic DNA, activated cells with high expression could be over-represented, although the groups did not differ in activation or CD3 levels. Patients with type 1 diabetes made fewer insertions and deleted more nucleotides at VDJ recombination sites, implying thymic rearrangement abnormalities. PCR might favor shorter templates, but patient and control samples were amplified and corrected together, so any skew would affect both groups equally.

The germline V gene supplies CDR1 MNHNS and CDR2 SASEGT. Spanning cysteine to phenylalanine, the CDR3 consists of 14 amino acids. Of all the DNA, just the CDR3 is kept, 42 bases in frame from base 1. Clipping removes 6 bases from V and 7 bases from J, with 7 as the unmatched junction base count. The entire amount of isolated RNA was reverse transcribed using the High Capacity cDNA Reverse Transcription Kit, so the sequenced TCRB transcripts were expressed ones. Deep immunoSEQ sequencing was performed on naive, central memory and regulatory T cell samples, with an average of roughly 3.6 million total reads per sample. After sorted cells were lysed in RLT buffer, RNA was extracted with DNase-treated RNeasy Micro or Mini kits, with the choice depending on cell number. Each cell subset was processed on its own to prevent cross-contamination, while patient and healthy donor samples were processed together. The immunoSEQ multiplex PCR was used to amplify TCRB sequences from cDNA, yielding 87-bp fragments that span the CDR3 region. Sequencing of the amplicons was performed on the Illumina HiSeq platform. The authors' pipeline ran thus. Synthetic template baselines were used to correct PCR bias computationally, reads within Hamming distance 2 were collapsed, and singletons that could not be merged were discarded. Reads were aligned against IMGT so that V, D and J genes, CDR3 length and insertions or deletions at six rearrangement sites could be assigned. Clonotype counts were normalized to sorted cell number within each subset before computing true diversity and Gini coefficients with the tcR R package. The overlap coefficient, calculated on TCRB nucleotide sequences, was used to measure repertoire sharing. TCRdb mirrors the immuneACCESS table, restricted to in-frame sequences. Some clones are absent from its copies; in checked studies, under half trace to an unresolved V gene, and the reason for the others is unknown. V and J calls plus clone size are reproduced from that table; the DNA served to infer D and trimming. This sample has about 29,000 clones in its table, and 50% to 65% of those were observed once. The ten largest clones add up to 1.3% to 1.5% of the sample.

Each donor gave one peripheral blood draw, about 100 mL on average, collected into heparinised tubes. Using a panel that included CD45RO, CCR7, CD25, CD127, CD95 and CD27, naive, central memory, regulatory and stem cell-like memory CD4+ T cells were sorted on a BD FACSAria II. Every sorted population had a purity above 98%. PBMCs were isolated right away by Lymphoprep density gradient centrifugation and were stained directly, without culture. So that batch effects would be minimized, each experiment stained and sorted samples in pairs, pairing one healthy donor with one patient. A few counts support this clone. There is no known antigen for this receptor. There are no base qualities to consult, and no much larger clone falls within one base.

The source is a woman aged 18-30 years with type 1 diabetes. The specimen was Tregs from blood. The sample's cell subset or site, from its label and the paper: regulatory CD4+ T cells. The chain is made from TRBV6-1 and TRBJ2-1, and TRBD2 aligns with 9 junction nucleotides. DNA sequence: TGTGCCAGCAGCGCCGGACTAGCGAGGAATGAGCAGTTCTTC. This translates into CASSAGLARNEQFF.